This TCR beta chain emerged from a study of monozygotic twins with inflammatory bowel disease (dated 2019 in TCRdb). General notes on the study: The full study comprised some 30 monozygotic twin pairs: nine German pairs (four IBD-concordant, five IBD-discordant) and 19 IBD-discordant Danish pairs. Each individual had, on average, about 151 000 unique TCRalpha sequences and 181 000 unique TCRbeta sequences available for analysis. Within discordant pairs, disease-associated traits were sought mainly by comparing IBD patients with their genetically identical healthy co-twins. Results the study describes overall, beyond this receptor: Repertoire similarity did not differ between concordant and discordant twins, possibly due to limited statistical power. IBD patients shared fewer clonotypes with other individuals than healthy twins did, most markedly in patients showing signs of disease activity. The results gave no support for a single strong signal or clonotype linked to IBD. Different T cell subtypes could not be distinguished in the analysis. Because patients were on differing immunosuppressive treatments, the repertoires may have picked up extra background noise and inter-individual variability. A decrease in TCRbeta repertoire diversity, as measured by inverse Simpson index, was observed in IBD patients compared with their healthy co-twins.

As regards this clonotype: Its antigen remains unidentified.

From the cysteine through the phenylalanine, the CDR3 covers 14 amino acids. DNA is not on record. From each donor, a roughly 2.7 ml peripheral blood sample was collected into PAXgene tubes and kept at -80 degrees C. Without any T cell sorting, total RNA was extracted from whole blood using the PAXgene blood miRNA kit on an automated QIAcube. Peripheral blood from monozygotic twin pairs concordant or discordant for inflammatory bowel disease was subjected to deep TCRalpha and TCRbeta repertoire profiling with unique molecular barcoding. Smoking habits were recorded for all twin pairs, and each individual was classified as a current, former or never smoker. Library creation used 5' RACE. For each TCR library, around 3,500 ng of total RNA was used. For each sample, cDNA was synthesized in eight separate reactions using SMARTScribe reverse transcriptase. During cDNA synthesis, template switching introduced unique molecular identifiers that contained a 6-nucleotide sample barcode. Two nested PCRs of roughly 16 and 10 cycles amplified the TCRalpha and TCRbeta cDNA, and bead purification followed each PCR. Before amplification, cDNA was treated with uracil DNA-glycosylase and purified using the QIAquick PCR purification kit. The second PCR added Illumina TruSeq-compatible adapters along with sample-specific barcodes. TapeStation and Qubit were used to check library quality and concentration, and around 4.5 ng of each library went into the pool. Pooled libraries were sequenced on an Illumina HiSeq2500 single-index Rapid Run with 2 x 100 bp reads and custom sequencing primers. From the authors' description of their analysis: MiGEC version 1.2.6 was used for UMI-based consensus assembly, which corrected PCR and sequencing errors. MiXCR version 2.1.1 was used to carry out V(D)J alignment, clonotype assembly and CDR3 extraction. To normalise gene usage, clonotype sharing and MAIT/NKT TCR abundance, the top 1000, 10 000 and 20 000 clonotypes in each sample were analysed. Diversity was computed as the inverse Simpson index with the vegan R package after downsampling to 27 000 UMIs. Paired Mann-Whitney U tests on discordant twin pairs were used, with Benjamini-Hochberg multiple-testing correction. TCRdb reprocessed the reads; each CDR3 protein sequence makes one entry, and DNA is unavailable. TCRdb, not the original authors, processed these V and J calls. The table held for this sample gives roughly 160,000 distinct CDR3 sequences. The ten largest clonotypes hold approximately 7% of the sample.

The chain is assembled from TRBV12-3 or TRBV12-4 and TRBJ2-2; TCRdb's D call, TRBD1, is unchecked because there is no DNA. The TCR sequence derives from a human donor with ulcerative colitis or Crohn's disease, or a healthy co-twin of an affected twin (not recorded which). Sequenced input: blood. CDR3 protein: CASSYPGRTGELFF.